What follows describes a single T cell receptor beta chain. Deletions cut 4 bases from V and 0 bases from J, with 14 bases between. CDR1 SGHKS and CDR2 YYEKEE come from the germline V gene (reference sequence). The CDR3 is 17 residues long. These data are taken from a study of blood T cell repertoires in COVID-19. Overall study: Sites in the United States, Italy and Spain provided acute and convalescent COVID-19 samples. In each case, the material was cDNA or gDNA derived from T cells, B-cell-depleted T cells, or PBMCs.

Per the study methods: Amplification with reference gene primers provided the estimates of nucleated cell counts. Repertoires were generated with immunoSEQ multiplex PCR, while TCRdb's copy carries only in-frame clones and drops some. That table is the source of V, J and clone size, and D and trimming were worked out from the DNA. The table lists roughly 100,000 clones, about 85% of them singletons, with around 4.5% in the top ten. The V and J genes are TRBV5-5 and TRBJ1-6, with D perhaps matching TRBD1 (6 bases). The receptor's source is a man between 45 and 60 years old with acute or convalescent COVID-19. Sample: peripheral blood. The CDR3, as DNA: TGTGCCAGCAGCCCAGGACAGCCGCGCTCCTATAATTCACCCCTCCACTTT. This codes for CASSPGQPRSYNSPLHF.